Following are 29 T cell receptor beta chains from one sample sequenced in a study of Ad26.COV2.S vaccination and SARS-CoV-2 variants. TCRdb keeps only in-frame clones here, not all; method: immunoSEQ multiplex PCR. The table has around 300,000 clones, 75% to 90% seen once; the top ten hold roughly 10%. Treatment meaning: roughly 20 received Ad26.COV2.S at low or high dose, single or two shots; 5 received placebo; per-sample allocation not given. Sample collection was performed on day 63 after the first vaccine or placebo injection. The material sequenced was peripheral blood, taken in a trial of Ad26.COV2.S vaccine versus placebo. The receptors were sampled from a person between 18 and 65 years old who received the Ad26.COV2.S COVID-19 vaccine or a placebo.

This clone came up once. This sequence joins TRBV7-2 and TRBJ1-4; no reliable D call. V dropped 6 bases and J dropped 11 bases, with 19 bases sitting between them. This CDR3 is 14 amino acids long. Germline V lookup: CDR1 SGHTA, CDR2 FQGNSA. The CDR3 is CASSQLRERSKLFF. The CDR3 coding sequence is TGTGCCAGCAGTCAGCTGCGGGAAAGGTCCAAACTGTTTTTT.

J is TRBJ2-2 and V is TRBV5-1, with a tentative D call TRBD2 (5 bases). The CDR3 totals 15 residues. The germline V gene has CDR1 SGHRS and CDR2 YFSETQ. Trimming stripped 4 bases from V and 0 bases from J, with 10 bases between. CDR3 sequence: CASSLREPNTGELFF. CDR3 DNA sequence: TGCGCCAGCAGCCTACGGGAACCGAACACCGGGGAGCTGTTTTTT.

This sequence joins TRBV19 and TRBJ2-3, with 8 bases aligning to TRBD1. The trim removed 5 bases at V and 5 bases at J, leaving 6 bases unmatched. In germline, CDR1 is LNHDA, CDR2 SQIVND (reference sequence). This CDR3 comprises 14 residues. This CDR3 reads CASSDRGVVDTQYF. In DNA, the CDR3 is TGTGCCAGTAGTGACAGGGGAGTGGTAGATACGCAGTATTTT.

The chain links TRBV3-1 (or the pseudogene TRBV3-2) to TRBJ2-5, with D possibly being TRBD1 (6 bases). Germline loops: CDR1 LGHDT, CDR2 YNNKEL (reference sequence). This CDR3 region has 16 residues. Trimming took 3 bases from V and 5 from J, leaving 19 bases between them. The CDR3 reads CASSQRYTGIGETQYF. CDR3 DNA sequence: TGTGCCAGCAGCCAGCGGTATACAGGGATCGGGGAGACCCAGTACTTC.

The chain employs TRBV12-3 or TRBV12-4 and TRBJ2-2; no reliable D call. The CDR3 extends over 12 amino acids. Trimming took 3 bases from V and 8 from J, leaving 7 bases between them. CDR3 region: CASSFGLGELFF. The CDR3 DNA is TGTGCCAGCAGTTTCGGGCTAGGGGAGCTGTTTTTT.

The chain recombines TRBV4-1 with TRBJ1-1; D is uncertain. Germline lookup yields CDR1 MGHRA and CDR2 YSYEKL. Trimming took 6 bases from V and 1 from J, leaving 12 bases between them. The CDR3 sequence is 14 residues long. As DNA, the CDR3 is TGCGCCAGCAGGGGGATTACGGCGAACACTGAAGCTTTCTTT. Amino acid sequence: CASRGITANTEAFF.

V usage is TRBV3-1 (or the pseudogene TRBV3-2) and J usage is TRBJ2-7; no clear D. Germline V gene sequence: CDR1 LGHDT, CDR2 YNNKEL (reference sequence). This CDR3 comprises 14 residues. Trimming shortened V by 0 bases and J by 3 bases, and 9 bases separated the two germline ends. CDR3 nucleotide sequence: TGTGCCAGCAGCCAAGATCGGTCAGACTACGAGCAGTACTTC. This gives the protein CASSQDRSDYEQYF.

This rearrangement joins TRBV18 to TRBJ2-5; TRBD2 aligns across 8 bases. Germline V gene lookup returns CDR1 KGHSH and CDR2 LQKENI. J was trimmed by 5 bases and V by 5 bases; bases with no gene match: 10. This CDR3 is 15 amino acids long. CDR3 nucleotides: TGTGCCAGCTCAGCCGGAAGCGGGAGTGGGGAGACCCAGTACTTC. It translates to CASSAGSGSGETQYF.

CDR3 sequence (DNA): TGTGCCAGTAGTAGACTTAGCGGGAAGGGGGAGACCCAGTACTTC. Amino acids: CASSRLSGKGETQYF. This sequence joins TRBV19 and TRBJ2-5; 8 bases align to TRBD2. Germline V lookup: CDR1 LNHDA, CDR2 SQIVND (reference sequence). Trimming removed 4 bases from V and 5 bases from J; junction bases left unmatched: 9. This CDR3 contains 15 residues.

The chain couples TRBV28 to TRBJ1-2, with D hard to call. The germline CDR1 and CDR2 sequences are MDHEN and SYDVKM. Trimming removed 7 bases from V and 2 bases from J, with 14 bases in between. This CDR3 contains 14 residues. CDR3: CASTPLSENYGYTF. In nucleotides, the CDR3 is TGTGCCAGCACCCCCCTCAGTGAAAACTATGGCTACACCTTC.

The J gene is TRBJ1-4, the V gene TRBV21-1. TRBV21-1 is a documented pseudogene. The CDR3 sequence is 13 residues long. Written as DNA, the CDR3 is TGTGCCAGCAGCAAACCGGAAAATGAAAAACTGTTTTTT. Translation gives CASSKPENEKLFF.

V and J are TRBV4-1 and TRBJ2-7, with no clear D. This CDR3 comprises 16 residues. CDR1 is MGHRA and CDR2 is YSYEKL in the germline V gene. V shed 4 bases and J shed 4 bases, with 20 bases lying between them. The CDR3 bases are TGCGCCAGCAGCCCCAAAGGCAGGCCTAGAGTTTACGAGCAGTACTTC. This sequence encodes CASSPKGRPRVYEQYF.

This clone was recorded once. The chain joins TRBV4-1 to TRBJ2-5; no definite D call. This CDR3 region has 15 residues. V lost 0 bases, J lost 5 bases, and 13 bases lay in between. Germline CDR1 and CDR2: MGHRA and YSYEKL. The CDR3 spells CASSQDNNDGETQYF. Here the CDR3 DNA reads TGCGCCAGCAGCCAAGATAACAACGACGGGGAGACCCAGTACTTC.

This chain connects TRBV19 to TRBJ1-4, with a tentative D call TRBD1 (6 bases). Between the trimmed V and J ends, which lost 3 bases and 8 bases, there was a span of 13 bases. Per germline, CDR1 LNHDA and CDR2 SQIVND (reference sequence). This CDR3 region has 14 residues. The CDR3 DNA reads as TGTGCCAGTAGTATCCGACAGGCGGGGGAAAAACTGTTTTTT. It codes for CASSIRQAGEKLFF. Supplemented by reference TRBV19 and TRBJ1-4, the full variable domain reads DGGITQSPKYLFRKEGQNVTLSCEQNLNHDAMYWYRQDPGQGLRLIYYSQIVNDFQKGDIAEGYSVSREKKESFPLTVTSAQKNPTAFYLCASSIRQAGEKLFFGSGTQLSVL.

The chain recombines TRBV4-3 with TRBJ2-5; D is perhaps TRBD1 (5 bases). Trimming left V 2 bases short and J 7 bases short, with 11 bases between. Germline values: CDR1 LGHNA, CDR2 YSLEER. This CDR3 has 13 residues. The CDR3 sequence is CASSQQGTGTQYF. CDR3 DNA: TGCGCCAGCAGCCAACAGGGTACGGGGACCCAGTACTTC.

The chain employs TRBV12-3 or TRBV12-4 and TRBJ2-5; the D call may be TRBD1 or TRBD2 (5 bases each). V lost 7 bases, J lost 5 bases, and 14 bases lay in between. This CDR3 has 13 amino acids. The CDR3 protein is CASTPGSRETQYF. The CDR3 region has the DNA TGTGCCAGCACCCCAGGGAGCCGGGAGACCCAGTACTTC.

CDR3 DNA sequence: TGTGCCAGCAGCACCCGTCCGGACAGCACAGATACGCAGTATTTT. Translated, it gives CASSTRPDSTDTQYF. This rearrangement joins TRBV9 to TRBJ2-3; no reliable D call. Germline CDR1 SGDLS, CDR2 YYNGEE. V was trimmed by 4 bases and J by 0 bases, leaving 12 bases between them. CDR3 size: 15 residues.

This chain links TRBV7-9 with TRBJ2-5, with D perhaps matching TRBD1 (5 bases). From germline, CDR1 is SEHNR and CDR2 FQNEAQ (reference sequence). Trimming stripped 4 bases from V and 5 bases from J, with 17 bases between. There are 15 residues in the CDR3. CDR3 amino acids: CASSSLGVGLETQYF. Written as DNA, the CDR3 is TGTGCCAGCAGCTCCTTAGGGGTTGGGTTGGAGACCCAGTACTTC.

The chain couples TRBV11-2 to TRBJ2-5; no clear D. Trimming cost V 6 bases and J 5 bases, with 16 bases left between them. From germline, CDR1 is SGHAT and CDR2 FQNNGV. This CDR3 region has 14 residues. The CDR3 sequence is CASSIGLGKETQYF. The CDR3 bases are TGTGCCAGCAGTATTGGGTTAGGGAAGGAGACCCAGTACTTC.

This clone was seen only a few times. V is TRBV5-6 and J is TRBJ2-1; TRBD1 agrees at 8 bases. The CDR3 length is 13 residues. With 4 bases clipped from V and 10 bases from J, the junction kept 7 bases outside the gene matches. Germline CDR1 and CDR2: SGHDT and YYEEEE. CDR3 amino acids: CASSINRGKEQFF. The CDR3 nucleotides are TGTGCCAGCAGCATTAACAGGGGGAAGGAGCAGTTCTTC.

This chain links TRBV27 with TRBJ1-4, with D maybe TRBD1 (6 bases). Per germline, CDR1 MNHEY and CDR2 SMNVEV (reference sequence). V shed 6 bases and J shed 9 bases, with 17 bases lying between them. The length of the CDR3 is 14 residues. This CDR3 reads CASSEYRVGQKLFF. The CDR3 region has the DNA TGTGCCAGCAGCGAATACAGGGTTGGACAAAAACTGTTTTTT.

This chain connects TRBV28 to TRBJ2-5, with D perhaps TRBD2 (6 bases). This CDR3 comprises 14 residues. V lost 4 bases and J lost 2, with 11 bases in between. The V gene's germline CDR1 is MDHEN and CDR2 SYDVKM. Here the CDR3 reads CASSSNGGQETQYF. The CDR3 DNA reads TGTGCCAGCAGTTCTAATGGGGGGCAAGAGACCCAGTACTTC.

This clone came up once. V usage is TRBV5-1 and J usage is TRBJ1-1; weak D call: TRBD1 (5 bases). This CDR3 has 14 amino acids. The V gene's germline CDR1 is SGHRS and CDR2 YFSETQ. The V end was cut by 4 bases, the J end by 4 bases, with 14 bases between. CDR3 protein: CASSRQSSSTEAFF. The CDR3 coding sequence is TGCGCCAGCAGCCGACAGTCTAGCTCCACTGAAGCTTTCTTT.

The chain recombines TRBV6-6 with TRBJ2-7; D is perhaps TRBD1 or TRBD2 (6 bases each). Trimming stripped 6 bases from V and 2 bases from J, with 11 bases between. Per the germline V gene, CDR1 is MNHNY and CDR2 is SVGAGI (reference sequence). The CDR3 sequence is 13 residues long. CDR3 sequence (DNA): TGTGCCAGCAGAGACAGGACTACCTACGAGCAGTACTTC. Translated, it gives CASRDRTTYEQYF.

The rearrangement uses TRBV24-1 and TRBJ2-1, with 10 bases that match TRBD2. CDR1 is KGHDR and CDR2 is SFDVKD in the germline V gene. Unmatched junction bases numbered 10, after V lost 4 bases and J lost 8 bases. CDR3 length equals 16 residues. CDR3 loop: CATSDPSGGVSDEQFF. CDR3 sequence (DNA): TGTGCCACCAGTGACCCGAGCGGGGGGGTAAGTGATGAGCAGTTCTTC.

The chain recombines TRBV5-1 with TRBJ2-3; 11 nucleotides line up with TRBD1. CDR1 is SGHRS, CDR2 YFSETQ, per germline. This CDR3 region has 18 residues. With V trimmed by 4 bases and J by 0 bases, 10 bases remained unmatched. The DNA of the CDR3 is TGCGCCAGCAGCCCGCCGGGACAGGGGGTGGGTAGCACAGATACGCAGTATTTT. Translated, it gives CASSPPGQGVGSTDTQYF. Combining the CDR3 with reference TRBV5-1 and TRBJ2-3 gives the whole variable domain KAGVTQTPRYLIKTRGQQVTLSCSPISGHRSVSWYQQTPGQGLQFLFEYFSETQRNKGNFPGRFSGRQFSNSRSEMNVSTLELGDSALYLCASSPPGQGVGSTDTQYFGPGTRLTVL.

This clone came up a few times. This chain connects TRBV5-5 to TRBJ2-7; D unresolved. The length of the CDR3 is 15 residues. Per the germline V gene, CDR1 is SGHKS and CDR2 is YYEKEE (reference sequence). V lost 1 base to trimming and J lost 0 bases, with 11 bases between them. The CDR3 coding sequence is TGTGCCAGCAGCTTGAGGCAGCTGCTCTCCTACGAGCAGTACTTC. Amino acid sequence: CASSLRQLLSYEQYF.

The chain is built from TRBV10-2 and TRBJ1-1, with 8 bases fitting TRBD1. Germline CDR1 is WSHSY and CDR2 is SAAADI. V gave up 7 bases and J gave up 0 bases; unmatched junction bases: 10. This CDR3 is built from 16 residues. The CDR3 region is CASIDGQGVMNTEAFF. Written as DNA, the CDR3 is TGCGCCAGCATCGACGGACAGGGCGTTATGAACACTGAAGCTTTCTTT.

CDR3 DNA: TGTGCCAGCAGCCAAGCAGACAGGAACACTGAAGCTTTCTTT. It translates to CASSQADRNTEAFF. The chain has TRBV3-1 (or the pseudogene TRBV3-2) and TRBJ1-1; a possible D gene is TRBD1 (5 bases). The germline V and J ends were trimmed by 1 base and 1 base, with 7 bases remaining between them. The germline gives CDR1 LGHDT, CDR2 YNNKEL (reference sequence). The CDR3 spans 14 residues.